These 3 T cell receptor beta chains came from one sample sequenced in a study of T cell clonotyping in hematopoietic cell transplantation. Noted time point: recipient sample about 28 days before transplant, after cytoreduction. Here immunoSEQ multiplex PCR was the method, and the copy in TCRdb shows in-frame clones only, minus some. The sample lists roughly 30,000 clones, about 74% occurring once. The source was peripheral blood mononuclear cells, collected before stem cell transplant. Receptors were obtained from a young woman with chronic myeloid leukemia. Some clones in this sample may be carry-over from other donors' samples.

The chain employs TRBV6-1 and TRBJ1-1; D is possibly TRBD1 (5 bases). The germline V gene encodes CDR1 MNHNS and CDR2 SASEGT. The CDR3 consists of 15 residues. V was pared by 2 bases and J by 5 bases, with 15 bases between. This chain's CDR3 is CASSERLGRGTEAFF. The DNA for the CDR3 is TGTGCCAGCAGTGAACGGTTGGGTAGGGGAACTGAAGCTTTCTTT.

The gene calls are TRBV7-2 and TRBJ2-7, with 11 bases aligning to TRBD1. CDR1 is SGHTA, CDR2 FQGNSA, per germline. With V trimmed by 5 bases and J by 3 bases, 9 bases remained unmatched. This CDR3 region has 16 residues. For the CDR3, the DNA is TGTGCCAGCAGCCTAAGGACAGGGGGCCTTCTCTACGAGCAGTACTTC. Its protein is CASSLRTGGLLYEQYF.

V is TRBV19 and J is TRBJ1-2; possibly TRBD1 for D (5 bases). Germline assignment: CDR1 LNHDA and CDR2 SQIVND (reference sequence). V shed 3 bases and J shed 0 bases, with 17 bases lying between them. This CDR3 has 17 residues. The DNA of the CDR3 is TGTGCCAGTAGTATCGGGTTGGCCAGGGCATCTAACTATGGCTACACCTTC. This gives the protein CASSIGLARASNYGYTF.